This T cell receptor beta chain was documented in a study of cytomegalovirus exposure and HLA in healthy donors. Trimming removed 3 bases at V and 5 bases at J, with 13 bases between. The CDR3 has 15 amino acids. The V gene's germline CDR1 is SGHTA and CDR2 FQGNSA. The PCR ran on 60 Vbeta and 13 Jbeta primers. Assay: immunoSEQ multiplex PCR; the TCRdb copy retains only in-frame clones and omits some. The sample has 200,000 to 250,000 clones; about 79% are singletons. This rearrangement joins TRBV7-2 to TRBJ1-4; D is unclear. The TCR sequence derives from a man younger than 35 in good health and CMV-seronegative. The sample consisted of PBMCs. This CDR3 reads CASSFSTELNEKLFF. CDR3 sequence (DNA): TGTGCCAGCAGCTTCTCCACGGAGCTCAATGAAAAACTGTTTTTT.